The TCR beta chain under discussion was sequenced for a study of T-cell memory formation after mild COVID-19. With respect to this clonotype: One end of the junction does not line up with germline, which may come from a read error.

Germline loops: CDR1 LGHDT, CDR2 YNNKEL (reference sequence). The CDR3 runs 14 residues. TCRdb recomputed calls from the 5' RACE reads with MiXCR, one row per CDR3 protein. The sample consists of approximately 450,000 distinct CDR3 sequences, roughly 18% of them appearing once. This sequence was found in an adult woman who had mild COVID-19 (a few samples of this study predate the infection). Cell type and time point are not known. The material sequenced was PBMCs or a T cell subset sorted from them (not recorded which). This chain joins TRBV3-1 and TRBJ2-2; 12 bases map to TRBD1. CDR3 in amino acids: CASSQGQGARELFF. The CDR3 DNA sequence: TGTGCCAGCAGCCAGGGACAGGGGGCAAGGGAGCTTTTTTTT.